This section outlines one T cell receptor (beta chain) sequence together with its context. Its antigen is not identified. Germline CDR1 is SGHKS and CDR2 is YYEKEE (reference sequence). V lost 0 bases and J 0 bases, leaving 6 bases between the germline ends. This CDR3 has 14 residues. Only in-frame clones appear in the TCRdb table, and some are missing; sequencing was by immunoSEQ multiplex PCR. The sample lists approximately 30,000 clones; about 89% were seen once. This sample was included in a study of T cells in narcolepsy. Study information: Healthy controls were enrolled alongside patients with narcolepsy type 1 or type 2.

General study points: In some patient and control memory CD4+ samples, autoreactive clones were absent. HCRT-specific and TRIB2-specific autoreactive clonotypes appeared among same-patient CSF and blood CD4+ clonotypes. Reportedly, autoreactive clonotypes were serially detected in patients' blood but not controls'.

The sequence came from a human donor with narcolepsy. The chain joins TRBV5-5 to TRBJ1-1; no definite D call. Sequences were obtained from CD45RA- memory CD4+ T cells from PBMCs. Here the CDR3 DNA reads TGTGCCAGCAGCTTGGCAGACATGAACACTGAAGCTTTCTTT. As protein: CASSLADMNTEAFF. Looking up the rest from reference TRBV5-5 and TRBJ1-1 gives the full variable domain: DAGVTQSPTHLIKTRGQQVTLRCSPISGHKSVSWYQQVLGQGPQFIFQYYEKEERGRGNFPDRFSARQFPNYSSELNVNALLLGDSALYLCASSLADMNTEAFFGQGTRLTVV.